This TCR beta chain was identified during a study of T-cell memory formation after mild COVID-19. MiXCR, run by TCRdb on the 5' RACE reads, gives a single entry per CDR3 protein. The sample lists 85,000 to 130,000 distinct CDR3 sequences, 9.5% to 15% seen once, with 27% in the top ten. In this sample, this clonotype turned up many times. The sequencing sample was made of PBMCs or a T cell subset sorted from them (not recorded which). The receptor was derived from an adult woman who had mild COVID-19 (a few samples of this study predate the infection). Cell type and time point are not known.

CDR3 protein: CASSLTGGGEQYF. CDR3 sequence (DNA): TGTGCCAGCAGTTTAACGGGAGGGGGCGAGCAGTACTTC. The gene calls are TRBV12-3 or TRBV12-4 and TRBJ2-7, with 8 bases aligning to TRBD2. With V trimmed by 2 bases and J by 6 bases, 3 bases remained unmatched. This CDR3 contains 13 residues.